Sequencing of this T cell receptor (beta chain) was carried out in a study of blood T cell repertoires in COVID-19. Seattle enrolled patients during active infection and tracked them longitudinally. Measured with immunoSEQ multiplex PCR; TCRdb has only the in-frame clones, and not every one. The table includes fewer than 200,000 clones, roughly 91% detected once. J was trimmed by 4 bases and V by 2 bases; bases with no gene match: 8. The CDR3 consists of 17 residues. Per the germline V gene, CDR1 is KGHDR and CDR2 is SFDVKD. The TCR was taken from a man aged 18 to 35 with COVID-19, enrolled during active disease. The V gene is TRBV24-1, the J gene TRBJ2-3, with TRBD1 identical over 10 bases. Sequencing used peripheral blood. The CDR3 loop is CATSDSAGQGWSDTQYF. DNA for the CDR3: TGTGCCACCAGTGATTCCGCGGGACAGGGGTGGTCAGATACGCAGTATTTT.